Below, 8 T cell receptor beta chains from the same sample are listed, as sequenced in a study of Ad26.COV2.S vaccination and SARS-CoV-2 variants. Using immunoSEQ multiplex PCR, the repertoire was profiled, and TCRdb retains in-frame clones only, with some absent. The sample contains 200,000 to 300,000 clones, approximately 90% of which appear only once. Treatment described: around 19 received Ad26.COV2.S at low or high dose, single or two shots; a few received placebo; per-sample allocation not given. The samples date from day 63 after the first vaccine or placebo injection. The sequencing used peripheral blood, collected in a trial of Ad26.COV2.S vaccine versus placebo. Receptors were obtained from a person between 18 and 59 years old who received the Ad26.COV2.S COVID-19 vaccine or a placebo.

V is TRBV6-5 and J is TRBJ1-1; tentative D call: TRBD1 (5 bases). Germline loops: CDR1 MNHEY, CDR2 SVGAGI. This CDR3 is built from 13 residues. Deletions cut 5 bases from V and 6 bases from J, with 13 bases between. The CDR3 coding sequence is TGTGCCAGCAGTCAACAGGTATACTCTGAAGCTTTCTTT. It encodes CASSQQVYSEAFF.

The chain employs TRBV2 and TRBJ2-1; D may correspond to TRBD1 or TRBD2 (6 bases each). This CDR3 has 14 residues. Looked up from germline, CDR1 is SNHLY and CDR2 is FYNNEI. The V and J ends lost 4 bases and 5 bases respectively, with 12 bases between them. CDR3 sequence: CASSGRGVDNEQFF. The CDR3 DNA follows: TGTGCCAGCAGTGGAAGGGGGGTGGACAATGAGCAGTTCTTC.

For the CDR3, the DNA is TGTGCCAGCAGGAGGGACAGGGCGGACACCGGGGAGCTGTTTTTT. Translation gives CASRRDRADTGELFF. The rearrangement links TRBV27 to TRBJ2-2; the match to TRBD1 covers 9 bases. The junction had 5 bases not matched to a gene; V was cut back by 6 bases and J by 3 bases. This CDR3 spans 15 amino acids. CDR1 and CDR2 from the germline V gene are MNHEY and SMNVEV (reference sequence).

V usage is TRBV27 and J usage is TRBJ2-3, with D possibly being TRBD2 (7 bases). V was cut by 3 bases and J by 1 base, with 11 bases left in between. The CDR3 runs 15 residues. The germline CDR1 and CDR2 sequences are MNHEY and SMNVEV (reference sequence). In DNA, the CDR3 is TGTGCCAGCAGTTTCGGGGGGCTGGGCACAGATACGCAGTATTTT. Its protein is CASSFGGLGTDTQYF.

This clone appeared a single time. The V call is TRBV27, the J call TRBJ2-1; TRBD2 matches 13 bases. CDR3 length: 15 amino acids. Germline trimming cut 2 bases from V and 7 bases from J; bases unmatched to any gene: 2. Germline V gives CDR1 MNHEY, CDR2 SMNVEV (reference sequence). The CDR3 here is CASSLGTSGKNEQFF. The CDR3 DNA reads TGTGCCAGCAGTTTAGGGACTAGCGGGAAGAATGAGCAGTTCTTC.

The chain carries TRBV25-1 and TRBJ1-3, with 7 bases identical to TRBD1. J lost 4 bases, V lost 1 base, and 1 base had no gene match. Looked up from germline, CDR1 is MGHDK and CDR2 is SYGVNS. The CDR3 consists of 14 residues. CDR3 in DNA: TGTGCCAGCAGTGAATCGGGACAGGGAAACACCATATATTTT. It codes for CASSESGQGNTIYF. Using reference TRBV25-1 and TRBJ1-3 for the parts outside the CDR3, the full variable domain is EADIYQTPRYLVIGTGKKITLECSQTMGHDKMYWYQQDPGMELHLIHYSYGVNSTEKGDLSSESTVSRIRTEHFPLTLESARPSHTSQYLCASSESGQGNTIYFGEGSWLTVV.

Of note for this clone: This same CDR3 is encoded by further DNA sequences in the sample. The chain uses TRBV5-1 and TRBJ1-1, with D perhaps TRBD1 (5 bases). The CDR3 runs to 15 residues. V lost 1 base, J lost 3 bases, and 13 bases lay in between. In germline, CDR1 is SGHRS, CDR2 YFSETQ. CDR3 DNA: TGCGCCAGCAGCTTGTCGGGGGGTCGAGACACTGAAGCTTTCTTT. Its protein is CASSLSGGRDTEAFF.

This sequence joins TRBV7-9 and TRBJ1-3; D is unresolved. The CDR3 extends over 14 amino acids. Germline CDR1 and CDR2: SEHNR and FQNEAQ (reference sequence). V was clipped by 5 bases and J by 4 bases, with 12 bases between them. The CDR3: CASSHPGEGNTIYF. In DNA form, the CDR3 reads TGTGCCAGCAGCCACCCCGGGGAGGGAAACACCATATATTTT.